Below are 2 T cell receptor beta chains sequenced from a single sample in a study of human CD8 memory T cell subsets (dated by TCRdb to 2018 to 2020). A Human TCR Profiling Kit was used to prepare UMI-labeled 5' RACE TCRbeta libraries. Based on TCRdb reprocessing of the reads, there is one entry per CDR3 protein sequence, and DNA is missing. This sample's records show thousands of distinct CDR3 sequences. Together, the top ten hold approximately 22% of the sample. Sequencing was carried out using CD8+ T cells from PBMCs. The receptors stem from a human donor in good health.

The chain couples TRBV6-5 to TRBJ2-3. The CDR3 has 15 residues. Germline V gene sequence: CDR1 MNHEY, CDR2 SVGAGI. CDR3 loop: CASRKAPASTDTQYF.

The rearrangement uses TRBV4-1 and TRBJ2-1; lacking DNA, the TRBD2 call made by TCRdb goes unchecked. The CDR3 covers 17 residues. Germline V CDR1 and CDR2: MGHRA, YSYEKL. The chain's CDR3 is CASSLQIAGGPPNEQFF.